Here is one T cell receptor beta chain with its context. Its antigen is undetermined. This sample was included in a study of OX40 agonist ivuxolimab in advanced cancers. In the study overall: With ivuxolimab, an agonistic anti-OX40 (CD134) antibody, patients were treated. The study's findings and limits: Clonal expansion was seen in CD4+ and CD8+ blood T cells by week 6 at 0.1 to 3.0 mg/kg.

The germline gives CDR1 MNHNS, CDR2 SASEGT. With V trimmed by 3 bases and J by 4 bases, 14 bases remained unmatched. This CDR3 has 17 amino acids. The data were produced by immunoSEQ multiplex PCR, yet TCRdb's version contains in-frame clones alone and is incomplete. The sample consists of tens of thousands of clones, almost 95% of them appearing once. The J gene is TRBJ2-7, the V gene TRBV6-1; 8 bases map to TRBD2. This sequence was found in an adult with an advanced solid tumor such as melanoma, head and neck, liver or kidney cancer. The sequences come from CD4+ or CD8+ T cells sorted from blood, collected in a trial of the OX40 agonist ivuxolimab. DNA of the CDR3: TGTGCCAGCAGTGATTGGAGAACTAGCGGAGGGGGGTACGAGCAGTACTTC. Encoded protein: CASSDWRTSGGGYEQYF.